The 8 T cell receptor beta chains below all came from one sample that was sequenced in a study of glioma-infiltrating T cells after dendritic cell vaccination. This sample's time point: after dendritic cell vaccination, including at tumor progression/relapse. Method: immunoSEQ multiplex PCR; TCRdb's copy keeps in-frame clones and lacks some. The table records more than 9,000 clones, over 65% of them present only once. The sample was blood, taken after dendritic cell vaccination. The receptors were sampled from a human donor with glioblastoma.

V usage is TRBV30 and J usage is TRBJ1-1, with a tentative D call TRBD1 (5 bases). Germline V gene sequence: CDR1 GTSNPN, CDR2 SVGIG (reference sequence). Trimming removed 2 bases from V and 11 bases from J, with 12 bases in between. The CDR3 consists of 11 residues. CDR3 in DNA: TGTGCCTGGAGTACCCAGGGTGGGGCTTTCTTT. Amino acids: CAWSTQGGAFF.

V usage is TRBV27 and J usage is TRBJ1-2; TRBD1 is a possible D gene (5 bases). CDR1 MNHEY and CDR2 SMNVEV come from the germline V gene (reference sequence). CDR3 length equals 12 residues. V lost 5 bases to trimming and J lost 5 bases, with 9 bases between them. This chain's CDR3 is CASSNAGYGYTF. CDR3 nucleotides: TGTGCCAGCAGTAACGCAGGGTATGGCTACACCTTC.

The CDR3 reads CASSDRPGQGWEKLFF. CDR3 nucleotides: TGTGCCAGCAGTGATCGCCCGGGACAGGGCTGGGAAAAACTGTTTTTT. V is TRBV6-1 and J is TRBJ1-4; 9 bases are a match to TRBD1. The CDR3 runs to 16 residues. CDR1 and CDR2 (germline): MNHNS, SASEGT. J was trimmed by 8 bases and V by 3 bases; bases with no gene match: 10.

In the case of this clone: The sample contains more than one DNA sequence encoding this CDR3. The chain combines TRBV6-5 with TRBJ2-7; D remains ambiguous. Germline loops: CDR1 MNHEY, CDR2 SVGAGI. The CDR3 contains 11 residues. V was pared by 9 bases and J by 5 bases, with 11 bases between. DNA of the CDR3: TGTGCCAGTGTCCGCGGCAACGAGCAGTACTTC. It specifies CASVRGNEQYF.

The J gene is TRBJ1-2, the V gene TRBV5-3; D is undetermined. TRBV5-3 is an open reading frame, and its role is uncertain. V was trimmed by 6 bases and J by 4 bases, leaving 22 bases between them. There are 16 residues in the CDR3. CDR3 loop: CARIRPSGVWAYGYTF. Written as DNA, the CDR3 is TGTGCCAGAATCAGGCCCTCAGGTGTTTGGGCCTATGGCTACACCTTC.

This chain joins TRBV9 and TRBJ1-5; possibly TRBD1 for D (5 bases). This CDR3 region has 13 residues. V shed 0 bases and J shed 5 bases, with 6 bases lying between them. Germline V gene lookup returns CDR1 SGDLS and CDR2 YYNGEE. CDR3 in amino acids: CASSVEGYQPQHF. For the CDR3, the DNA is TGTGCCAGCAGCGTAGAGGGGTATCAGCCCCAGCATTTT.

The chain is built from TRBV28 and TRBJ2-6; D is unresolved. V gave up 8 bases and J gave up 2 bases, with 7 bases separating them. Germline lookup yields CDR1 MDHEN and CDR2 SYDVKM. The CDR3 has 13 amino acids. The CDR3 loop is CASERAGANVLTF. The CDR3 nucleotides read TGTGCCAGCGAGCGAGCTGGGGCCAACGTCCTGACTTTC.

This clone was found a few times. The chain uses TRBV6-5 and TRBJ1-6, with unresolved D. CDR3 size: 15 residues. V shed 6 bases and J shed 14 bases, with 23 bases lying between them. CDR1 is MNHEY and CDR2 is SVGAGI in the germline V gene. The CDR3 DNA reads TGTGCCAGCAGCTCCCCGACGGATCGGCTCAGGTCCCTCCACTTT. Its translation: CASSSPTDRLRSLHF.